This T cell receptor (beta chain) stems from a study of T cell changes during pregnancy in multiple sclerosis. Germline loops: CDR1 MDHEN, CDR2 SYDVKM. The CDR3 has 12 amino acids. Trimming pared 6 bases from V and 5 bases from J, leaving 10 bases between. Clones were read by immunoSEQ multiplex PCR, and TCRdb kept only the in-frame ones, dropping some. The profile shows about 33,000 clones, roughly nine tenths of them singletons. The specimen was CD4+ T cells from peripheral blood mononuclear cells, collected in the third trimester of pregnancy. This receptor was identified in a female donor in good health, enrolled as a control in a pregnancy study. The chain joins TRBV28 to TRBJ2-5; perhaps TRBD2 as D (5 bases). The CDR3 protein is CASRTTGETQYF. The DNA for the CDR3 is TGTGCCAGCAGGACCACGGGGGAGACCCAGTACTTC. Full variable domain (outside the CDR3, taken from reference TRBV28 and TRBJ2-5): DVKVTQSSRYLVKRTGEKVFLECVQDMDHENMFWYRQDPGLGLRLIYFSYDVKMKEKGDIPEGYSVSREKKERFSLILESASTNQTSMYLCASRTTGETQYFGPGTRLLVL.